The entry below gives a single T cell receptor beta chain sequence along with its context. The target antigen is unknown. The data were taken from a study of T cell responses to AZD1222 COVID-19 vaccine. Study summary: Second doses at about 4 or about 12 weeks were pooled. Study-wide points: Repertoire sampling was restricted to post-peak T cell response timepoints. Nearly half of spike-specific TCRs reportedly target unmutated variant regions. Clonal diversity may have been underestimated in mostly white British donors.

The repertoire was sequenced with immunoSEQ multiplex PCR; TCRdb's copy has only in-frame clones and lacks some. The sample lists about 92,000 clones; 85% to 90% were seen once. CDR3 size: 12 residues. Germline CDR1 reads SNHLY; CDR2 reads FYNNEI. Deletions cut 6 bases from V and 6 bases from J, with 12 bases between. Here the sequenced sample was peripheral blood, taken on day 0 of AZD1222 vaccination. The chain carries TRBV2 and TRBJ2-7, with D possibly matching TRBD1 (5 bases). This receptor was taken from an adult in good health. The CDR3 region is CASSSQGFEQYF. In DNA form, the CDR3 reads TGTGCCAGCAGCTCTCAGGGATTCGAGCAGTACTTC. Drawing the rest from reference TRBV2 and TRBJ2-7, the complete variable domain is EPEVTQTPSHQVTQMGQEVILRCVPISNHLYFYWYRQILGQKVEFLVSFYNNEISEKSEIFDDQFSVERPDGSNFTLKIRSTKLEDSAMYFCASSSQGFEQYFGPGTRLTVT.